This TCR beta chain was recovered during a study of cytomegalovirus exposure and HLA in healthy donors. Overall study findings and caveats: Common viral pathogens were later found to be apparently linked to several of the most significant clusters.

Concerning this clone: Its antigen is unknown.

Use of 60 Vbeta and 13 Jbeta primers characterized the PCR. Clones were sequenced by immunoSEQ multiplex PCR, and TCRdb holds only the in-frame ones, with some missing. The sample records around 150,000 clones, 75% being singletons. When sampled, the donors appeared nominally healthy, though they likely had unrecorded immune exposures. The specimen sequenced was PBMCs. This receptor was obtained from a male donor in good health and CMV-seronegative.

CDR3: CASNLAGRRAGELFF. The CDR3 coding sequence is TGTGCCAGCAACCTAGCGGGAAGGAGGGCCGGGGAGCTGTTTTTT. The chain is built from TRBV28 and TRBJ2-2; 9 nucleotides match TRBD2. V was pared by 7 bases and J by 6 bases, with 9 bases of the junction left unmatched. Germline CDR1 and CDR2: MDHEN and SYDVKM. CDR3 length equals 15 residues.